This entry is about one TCR beta chain. The antigen is undetermined. These data belong to a study of T cell responses to AZD1222 COVID-19 vaccine. Overall study results and limits: Spike-wide coverage was observed for vaccine-associated CD4 TCRs, with dominant responses at 160-218 and 743-854. Following two doses of AZD1222, Spike-specific TCR breadth and depth rose.

Trimming took 6 bases from V and 5 from J; bases not matched to a gene: 6. Germline values: CDR1 SGHTA, CDR2 FQGNSA. This CDR3 is 14 amino acids long. Generated by immunoSEQ multiplex PCR, the TCRdb table keeps only in-frame clones and is missing some. This table has almost 55,000 clones, roughly four fifths appearing once. The chain recombines TRBV7-2 with TRBJ2-5; 10 bases match TRBD2. The sample was peripheral blood, taken on day 0 of AZD1222 vaccination. The TCR sequence derives from an adult in good health. CDR3 sequence (DNA): TGTGCCAGCAGGGAAGCGGGGGGGGTGGAGACCCAGTACTTC. Translated, it gives CASREAGGVETQYF.